This TCR beta chain was observed in a study of blood T cell repertoires in COVID-19. Study overall: T cells, B-cell-depleted T cells, or PBMCs supplied cDNA or gDNA.

Trimming stripped 5 bases from V and 8 bases from J, with 10 bases between. Germline CDR1 LGHDT, CDR2 YNNKEL (reference sequence). The CDR3 covers 11 residues. Under the authors' procedure: Reference gene primer amplification gave nucleated cell count estimates. Libraries were prepared by immunoSEQ multiplex PCR; TCRdb keeps only in-frame clonotypes and omits some of them. Clone size and V and J calls were adopted from that table, with D and trimming inferred from the DNA. In the table there are over 150,000 clones, around 87% of which are singletons. The V call is TRBV3-1 (or the pseudogene TRBV3-2), the J call TRBJ2-7, with a possible D match to TRBD2 (5 bases). The sequencing sample was made of peripheral blood. The clonotype comes from a man aged 55 to 70 with COVID-19, enrolled during active disease. CDR3 sequence: CASSNPGKQYF. As DNA, the CDR3 is TGTGCCAGCAGCAATCCGGGGAAGCAGTACTTC.